The source of this T cell receptor beta chain is a study of cytomegalovirus exposure and HLA in healthy donors. Study results and caveats: A classifier reportedly called cytomegalovirus status with high sensitivity and specificity. A prior analysis recorded that most TCR beta V segments were productive about 90% or about 30% of the time. Relative to equally common others, HLA-associated TCR beta chains showed greater clonal expansion in a later analysis. A later analysis found most CMV-associated TCR beta chains apparently HLA-restricted.

A multiplex PCR was run with 60 Vbeta primers and 13 Jbeta primers. The data were produced by immunoSEQ multiplex PCR, yet TCRdb's version contains in-frame clones alone and is incomplete. This sample has 110,000 to 150,000 clones, with 65% to 80% found just once. CDR1 MRHNA and CDR2 SNTAGT come from the germline V gene. This CDR3 has 14 residues. Trimming stripped 6 bases from V and 4 bases from J, with 14 bases between. Remarks on this clone: Its antigen is as yet unknown.

The rearrangement joins TRBV6-4 to TRBJ2-3; a possible D gene is TRBD2 (6 bases). The sequencing input was PBMCs. The receptor's source is a woman aged 25 to 39 in good health and CMV-seronegative. The CDR3 DNA reads as TGTGCCAGCAGCCGGGACTTGGAATCAGATACGCAGTATTTT. This gives the protein CASSRDLESDTQYF.